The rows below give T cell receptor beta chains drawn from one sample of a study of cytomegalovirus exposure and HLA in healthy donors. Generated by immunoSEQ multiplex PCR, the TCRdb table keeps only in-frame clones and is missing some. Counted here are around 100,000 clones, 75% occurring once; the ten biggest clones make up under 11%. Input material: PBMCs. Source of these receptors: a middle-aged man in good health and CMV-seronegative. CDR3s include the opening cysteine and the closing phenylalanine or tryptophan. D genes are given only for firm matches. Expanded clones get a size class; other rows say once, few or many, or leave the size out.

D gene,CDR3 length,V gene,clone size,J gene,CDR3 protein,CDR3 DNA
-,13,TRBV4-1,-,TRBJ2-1,CASSPQGGVEQFF,TGCGCCAGCAGCCCGCAGGGTGGCGTTGAGCAGTTCTTC
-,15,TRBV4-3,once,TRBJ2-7,CASSQARGTVNVQYF,TGCGCCAGCAGCCAAGCTCGGGGAACGGTTAACGTGCAGTACTTC
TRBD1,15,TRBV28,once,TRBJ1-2,CASRPGTGASYGYTF,TGTGCCAGCAGGCCCGGGACAGGGGCGTCTTATGGCTACACCTTC
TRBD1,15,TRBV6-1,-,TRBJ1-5,CASSEVGRGNQPQHF,TGTGCCAGCAGTGAAGTAGGCAGGGGGAATCAGCCCCAGCATTTT
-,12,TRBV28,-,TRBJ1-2,CASSLISRGYTF,TGTGCCAGCAGTTTAATTTCGAGGGGCTACACCTTC
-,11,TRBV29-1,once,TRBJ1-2,CSSRGANGYTF,TGCAGCTCTCGTGGGGCTAATGGCTACACCTTC
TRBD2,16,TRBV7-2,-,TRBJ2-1,CASIKGAGGPYNEQFF,TGTGCCAGCATCAAAGGGGCGGGGGGGCCGTACAATGAGCAGTTCTTC
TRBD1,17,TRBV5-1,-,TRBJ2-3,CASSSGPSGQGRDTQYF,TGCGCCAGCAGCTCAGGACCCTCGGGACAGGGTAGAGATACGCAGTATTTT
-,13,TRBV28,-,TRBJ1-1,CASTDMMNTEAFF,TGTGCCAGCACTGACATGATGAACACTGAAGCTTTCTTT
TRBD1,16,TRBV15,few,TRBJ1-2,CATSREAQGFNYGYTF,TGTGCCACCAGCAGAGAGGCACAGGGGTTTAACTATGGCTACACCTTC
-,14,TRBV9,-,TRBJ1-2,CASSVDSGIYGYTF,TGTGCCAGCAGCGTAGACTCGGGGATCTATGGCTACACCTTC
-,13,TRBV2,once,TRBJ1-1,CASSEGRAGGTFF,TGTGCCAGCAGTGAGGGCAGGGCCGGGGGGACTTTCTTT
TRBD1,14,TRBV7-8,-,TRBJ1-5,CASSRTGANQPQHF,TGTGCCAGCAGCCGGACAGGGGCGAATCAGCCCCAGCATTTT
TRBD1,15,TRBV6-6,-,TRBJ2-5,CASSRQGGDQETQYF,TGTGCCAGCAGTAGACAGGGGGGGGACCAAGAGACCCAGTACTTC
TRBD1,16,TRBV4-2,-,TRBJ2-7,CASSQESDRVHYEQYF,TGTGCCAGCAGCCAGGAATCGGACAGGGTCCACTACGAGCAGTACTTC
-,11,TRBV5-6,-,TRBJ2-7,CASSYNYEQYF,TGTGCCAGCAGCTACAATTACGAGCAGTACTTC
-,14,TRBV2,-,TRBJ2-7,CASSQVGQTYEQYF,TGTGCCAGCAGCCAAGTGGGCCAGACCTACGAGCAGTACTTC
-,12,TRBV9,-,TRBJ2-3,CASSALLDTQYF,TGTGCCAGCAGCGCCCTTCTAGATACGCAGTATTTT
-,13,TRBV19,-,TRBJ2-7,CASSLARGYEQYF,TGTGCCAGTAGTCTTGCCAGGGGTTACGAGCAGTACTTC
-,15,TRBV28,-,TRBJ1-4,CASRSFTEFNEKLFF,TGTGCCAGCAGGTCATTTACAGAGTTTAATGAAAAACTGTTTTTT
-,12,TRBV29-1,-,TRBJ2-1,CSFGLNYNEQFF,TGCAGCTTCGGACTTAATTACAATGAGCAGTTCTTC
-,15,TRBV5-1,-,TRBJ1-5,CASSLEGVSNQPQHF,TGCGCCAGCAGCTTGGAGGGGGTGAGCAATCAGCCCCAGCATTTT